This is a list of T cell receptor beta chains from one sample in a study of vaccination and CD4 T cells after COVID-19. These receptors have no identified antigens. A single record per CDR3 protein comes from TCRdb applying MiXCR to the PCR reads. This table holds about 3,500 distinct CDR3 sequences, approximately 40% found once. The source material was CD4+ T cells from blood, cultured in vitro. The receptors stem from a human donor who had recovered from COVID-19. Both conserved end residues are part of each CDR3. A D gene is named only where the DNA matches it firmly. Clone size, where shown, is once, few, many, or a class for clones that have expanded.

V gene: TRBV30
clone size: few
J gene: TRBJ1-6
D gene: TRBD1
CDR3 DNA: TGTGCCTGGAGCGCGGATTCCAGAAGGGGGCGATCACCCCTCCACTTT
CDR3 protein: CAWSADSRRGRSPLHF

V gene: TRBV11-2
clone size: few
J gene: TRBJ1-1
D gene: .
CDR3 DNA: TGTGCCAGCAGCTTGCACAGGGATGTAACTGAAGCTTTCTTT
CDR3 protein: CASSLHRDVTEAFF

V gene: TRBV5-1
clone size: few
J gene: TRBJ1-1
D gene: .
CDR3 DNA: TGCGCCAGCAGCTTGGCCAGTCGGGGGACTGAAGCTTTCTTT
CDR3 protein: CASSLASRGTEAFF

V gene: TRBV6-2/TRBV6-3
clone size: .
J gene: TRBJ2-7
D gene: .
CDR3 DNA: TGTGCCAGCAGCCGCCAGACAGGCGGTCGTACCACCTACGAGCAGTACTTC
CDR3 protein: CASSRQTGGRTTYEQYF

V gene: TRBV7-9
clone size: large
J gene: TRBJ2-2
D gene: .
CDR3 DNA: TGTGCCAGTTTCACCCAGGAGGGAAACACCGGGGAGCTGTTTTTT
CDR3 protein: CASFTQEGNTGELFF

V gene: TRBV6-2/TRBV6-3
clone size: few
J gene: TRBJ2-7
D gene: .
CDR3 DNA: TGTGCCAGCAGCCCGAGCTCCTACGAGCAGTACTTC
CDR3 protein: CASSPSSYEQYF

V gene: TRBV29-1
clone size: .
J gene: TRBJ1-1
D gene: TRBD1
CDR3 DNA: TGCAGCGTGAAACTAGGGACAGGGAAAGCTTTCTTT
CDR3 protein: CSVKLGTGKAFF

V gene: TRBV9
clone size: .
J gene: TRBJ1-5
D gene: TRBD1
CDR3 DNA: TGTGCCAGCAGCGTAGGGACAGGGACTAATCAGCCCCAGCATTTT
CDR3 protein: CASSVGTGTNQPQHF

V gene: TRBV7-9
clone size: .
J gene: TRBJ2-1
D gene: TRBD2
CDR3 DNA: TGTGCCAGCAGCTTGACTAGCGGGGGAGAGCAGTTCTTC
CDR3 protein: CASSLTSGGEQFF

V gene: TRBV20-1
clone size: medium-sized
J gene: TRBJ2-1
D gene: TRBD2
CDR3 DNA: TGCAGTGCCCCTACTAGCGGGGGGGCCGGTGAGCAGTTCTTC
CDR3 protein: CSAPTSGGAGEQFF

V gene: TRBV2
clone size: .
J gene: TRBJ1-1
D gene: .
CDR3 DNA: TGTGCCAGCAGTGAGACCCCAGGGGCCGGGACTGAAGCTTTCTTT
CDR3 protein: CASSETPGAGTEAFF

V gene: TRBV12-3/TRBV12-4
clone size: medium-sized
J gene: TRBJ2-7
D gene: .
CDR3 DNA: TGTGCCAGCAGCCCCGGGGCCACCTACGAGCAGTACTTC
CDR3 protein: CASSPGATYEQYF

V gene: TRBV6-1
clone size: .
J gene: TRBJ1-5
D gene: TRBD1
CDR3 DNA: TGTGCCAGCAGAGGGGGACAGCTCAATCAGCCCCAGCATTTT
CDR3 protein: CASRGGQLNQPQHF

V gene: TRBV4-1
clone size: .
J gene: TRBJ1-2
D gene: TRBD1
CDR3 DNA: TGCGCCAGCAGCCAAGATCAGGGGGGGCTTGGCTACACCTTC
CDR3 protein: CASSQDQGGLGYTF

V gene: TRBV12-3/TRBV12-4
clone size: .
J gene: TRBJ1-2
D gene: .
CDR3 DNA: TGTGCCAGCAGCCCCGGGACAGGCTACACCTTC
CDR3 protein: CASSPGTGYTF

V gene: TRBV30
clone size: few
J gene: TRBJ2-4
D gene: .
CDR3 DNA: TGTGCCTGGAGTGTACTAGGGGTCTCAGGCATTCAGTACTTC
CDR3 protein: CAWSVLGVSGIQYF

V gene: TRBV6-5
clone size: .
J gene: TRBJ1-2
D gene: .
CDR3 DNA: TGTGCCAGCAGTTACTACGGACCACATAACTATGGCTACACCTTC
CDR3 protein: CASSYYGPHNYGYTF

V gene: TRBV12-3/TRBV12-4
clone size: .
J gene: TRBJ1-1
D gene: .
CDR3 DNA: TGTGCCAGCAGTTCGCGGGGGGAAACTGAAGCTTTCTTT
CDR3 protein: CASSSRGETEAFF

V gene: TRBV2
clone size: .
J gene: TRBJ2-7
D gene: .
CDR3 DNA: TGTGCCAGCAGCGGTCTCGGGGGGCTAGAGCAGTACTTC
CDR3 protein: CASSGLGGLEQYF

V gene: TRBV27
clone size: few
J gene: TRBJ1-5
D gene: .
CDR3 DNA: TGTGCCAGCAGTGCCCTCGACATCGGGTTTAGCAATCAGCCCCAGCATTTT
CDR3 protein: CASSALDIGFSNQPQHF

V gene: TRBV10-3
clone size: .
J gene: TRBJ2-1
D gene: .
CDR3 DNA: TGTGCCTCCTGTCAGGTTTCGGACAATGAGCAGTTCTTC
CDR3 protein: CASCQVSDNEQFF

V gene: TRBV6-5
clone size: large
J gene: TRBJ1-2
D gene: .
CDR3 DNA: TGTGCCAGCAGTTACGGGACATGGGGTGGTGGCTACACCTTC
CDR3 protein: CASSYGTWGGGYTF

V gene: TRBV2
clone size: .
J gene: TRBJ2-5
D gene: TRBD2
CDR3 DNA: TGTGCCAGCAGGACGACTAGCGGGGCCGAGACCCAGTACTTC
CDR3 protein: CASRTTSGAETQYF

V gene: TRBV11-2
clone size: medium-sized
J gene: TRBJ2-1
D gene: TRBD2
CDR3 DNA: TGTGCCAGCAGCTTAGGGGCGGGGGGGCGGCATGAGCAGTTCTTC
CDR3 protein: CASSLGAGGRHEQFF

V gene: TRBV20-1
clone size: few
J gene: TRBJ2-1
D gene: .
CDR3 DNA: TGCAGTGCTAGAAGCCCAGCCCCGGCTGGTGAGCAGTTCTTC
CDR3 protein: CSARSPAPAGEQFF

V gene: TRBV12-5
clone size: .
J gene: TRBJ1-1
D gene: .
CDR3 DNA: TGTGCTAGTAACTCAGGGTCTTACACTGAAGCTTTCTTT
CDR3 protein: CASNSGSYTEAFF

V gene: TRBV10-3
clone size: few
J gene: TRBJ2-5
D gene: .
CDR3 DNA: TGTGCCATCAGTGGGGGACTCCAAGAGACCCAGTACTTC
CDR3 protein: CAISGGLQETQYF

V gene: TRBV12-3/TRBV12-4
clone size: .
J gene: TRBJ2-2
D gene: .
CDR3 DNA: TGTGCCAGCAGCCCCACTTTCACCGGGGAGCTGTTTTTT
CDR3 protein: CASSPTFTGELFF

V gene: TRBV3-1
clone size: .
J gene: TRBJ2-7
D gene: .
CDR3 DNA: TGTGCCAGCAGCCTGGCCGGGACTGGGGGTTACGAGCAGTACTTC
CDR3 protein: CASSLAGTGGYEQYF

V gene: TRBV20-1
clone size: .
J gene: TRBJ2-1
D gene: TRBD1
CDR3 DNA: TGCAGTGCCGACAGGGCCAATGAGCAGTTCTTC
CDR3 protein: CSADRANEQFF

V gene: TRBV30
clone size: .
J gene: TRBJ1-1
D gene: TRBD1
CDR3 DNA: TGTGCCTGGAGTCCGGGACAGGGTATCACTGAAGCTTTCTTT
CDR3 protein: CAWSPGQGITEAFF

V gene: TRBV27
clone size: few
J gene: TRBJ2-4
D gene: TRBD2
CDR3 DNA: TGTGCCAGCCGGTCCGGGGGGGTTAACATTCAGTACTTC
CDR3 protein: CASRSGGVNIQYF

V gene: TRBV5-3
clone size: .
J gene: TRBJ1-5
D gene: TRBD1
CDR3 DNA: TGTGCCAGAAGCCAAAGACAGGGGCGTAGCAATCAGCCCCAGCATTTT
CDR3 protein: CARSQRQGRSNQPQHF

V gene: TRBV24-1
clone size: .
J gene: TRBJ1-3
D gene: TRBD1
CDR3 DNA: TGTGCCACCAGCGGGGGGGACAGGAGCTCTGGAAACACCATATATTTT
CDR3 protein: CATSGGDRSSGNTIYF

V gene: TRBV12-3/TRBV12-4
clone size: few
J gene: TRBJ1-1
D gene: .
CDR3 DNA: TGTGCCAGCAGTTTGAGGATGAACACTGAAGCTTTCTTT
CDR3 protein: CASSLRMNTEAFF

V gene: TRBV6-1
clone size: .
J gene: TRBJ2-1
D gene: TRBD1
CDR3 DNA: TGTGCCAGCAGTGCCCTAGGGACAGCCTCCTACAATGAGCAGTTCTTC
CDR3 protein: CASSALGTASYNEQFF

V gene: TRBV18
clone size: .
J gene: TRBJ1-5
D gene: .
CDR3 DNA: TGTGCCAGCTCACCATCGGGTTCCAATCAGCCCCAGCATTTT
CDR3 protein: CASSPSGSNQPQHF

V gene: TRBV29-1
clone size: .
J gene: TRBJ1-2
D gene: TRBD1
CDR3 DNA: TGCAGCGTCTCATCCGGGACAGGGAAAAGCAACTATGGCTACACCTTC
CDR3 protein: CSVSSGTGKSNYGYTF

V gene: TRBV6-1
clone size: .
J gene: TRBJ1-2
D gene: TRBD1
CDR3 DNA: TGTGCCAGCAGTCGCGCAGGGGGCACGACCTATGGCTACACCTTC
CDR3 protein: CASSRAGGTTYGYTF

V gene: TRBV20-1
clone size: few
J gene: TRBJ1-3
D gene: .
CDR3 DNA: TGCAGTGCTATGGGGAACGGGGGGTACTCTGGAAACACCATATATTTT
CDR3 protein: CSAMGNGGYSGNTIYF

V gene: TRBV30
clone size: few
J gene: TRBJ1-6
D gene: .
CDR3 DNA: TGTGCCTGGAGTGTATCACAGAGCTCCTATAATTCACCCCTCCACTTT
CDR3 protein: CAWSVSQSSYNSPLHF

V gene: TRBV6-1
clone size: medium-sized
J gene: TRBJ1-5
D gene: .
CDR3 DNA: TGTGCCAGCAACCAGGCTTTCAATCAGCCCCAGCATTTT
CDR3 protein: CASNQAFNQPQHF

V gene: TRBV11-1
clone size: .
J gene: TRBJ2-2
D gene: .
CDR3 DNA: TGTGCCAGCAGCTTATTCGCGAGAAACACCGGGGAGCTGTTTTTT
CDR3 protein: CASSLFARNTGELFF

V gene: TRBV20-1
clone size: few
J gene: TRBJ1-1
D gene: .
CDR3 DNA: TGCAGTGCCTCAACAGAGAATGGTGAAGCTTTCTTT
CDR3 protein: CSASTENGEAFF

V gene: TRBV20-1
clone size: .
J gene: TRBJ2-3
D gene: TRBD1
CDR3 DNA: TGCAGTGCCCTGGGACAGGGGGGTGCAGATACGCAGTATTTT
CDR3 protein: CSALGQGGADTQYF